These T cell receptor beta chains were read from a single sample in a study of OX40 agonist ivuxolimab in advanced cancers. Clones were sequenced by immunoSEQ multiplex PCR, and TCRdb holds only the in-frame ones, with some missing. Among 65,000 to 70,000 clones listed, approximately 90% were seen once. Sequences were derived from CD4+ or CD8+ T cells sorted from blood, sampled in a trial of the OX40 agonist ivuxolimab. These receptors all come from an adult with an advanced solid tumor such as melanoma, head and neck, liver or kidney cancer. Both conserved end residues are part of each CDR3. The D gene is left open where the match is weak. Only some rows state a clone size, as once, few, many or a class for expanded clones.

v_call	j_call	clone_size	d_call	cdr3_aa	cdr3_nt
TRBV20-1	TRBJ2-7	NA	NA	CSARLEYEQYF	TGCAGTGCTAGACTAGAGTACGAGCAGTACTTC
TRBV9	TRBJ2-3	NA	NA	CASSVEAADTDTQYF	TGTGCCAGCAGCGTAGAAGCAGCGGACACAGATACGCAGTATTTT
TRBV5-1	TRBJ2-5	NA	TRBD2	CASSSRTSGTGGGETQYF	TGCGCCAGCAGCTCCAGGACTAGCGGGACTGGGGGGGGAGAGACCCAGTACTTC
TRBV15	TRBJ2-1	NA	TRBD2	CATSRTSGSSEQFF	TGTGCCACCAGCAGGACTAGCGGGAGCTCTGAGCAGTTCTTC
TRBV6-5	TRBJ2-2	NA	NA	CASSYSPNTGELFF	TGTGCCAGCAGTTACTCGCCGAACACCGGGGAGCTGTTTTTT
TRBV11-2	TRBJ2-2	NA	NA	CASSYRRGRTNTGELFF	TGTGCCAGCAGCTATAGACGGGGGCGGACGAACACCGGGGAGCTGTTTTTT
TRBV5-1	TRBJ2-5	NA	NA	CASSLAGTQGETQYF	TGCGCCAGCAGCTTGGCAGGGACCCAGGGGGAGACCCAGTACTTC
TRBV19	TRBJ2-4	few	TRBD2	CASSPSKREGDIQYF	TGTGCCAGTAGTCCCTCGAAGCGGGAGGGGGACATTCAGTACTTC
TRBV7-9	TRBJ2-1	NA	NA	CASSSRSYSNEQFF	TGTGCCAGCAGCTCGCGGTCCTACAGCAATGAGCAGTTCTTC
TRBV6-1	TRBJ2-3	NA	TRBD2	CASSDPGGPRDTQYF	TGTGCCAGCAGTGATCCGGGAGGGCCGCGGGATACGCAGTATTTT
TRBV7-9	TRBJ2-6	NA	NA	CASSQPGPSGANVLTF	TGTGCCAGCAGCCAACCAGGCCCCTCTGGGGCCAACGTCCTGACTTTC
TRBV28	TRBJ1-1	NA	NA	CASSFSTALNTEAFF	TGTGCCAGCAGTTTCTCGACAGCACTAAACACTGAAGCTTTCTTT
TRBV18	TRBJ2-5	NA	NA	CASSPLTLQETQYF	TGTGCCAGCTCACCACTGACCCTCCAAGAGACCCAGTACTTC
TRBV25-1	TRBJ2-5	once	NA	CASSDGGRETQYF	TGTGCCAGCAGTGACGGGGGGCGTGAGACCCAGTACTTC
TRBV5-1	TRBJ1-1	NA	NA	CASSVTGSRAFF	TGCGCCAGCAGCGTTACAGGGTCGCGCGCTTTCTTT
TRBV5-6	TRBJ1-5	NA	NA	CASSLSTDRSDQPQHF	TGTGCCAGCAGCCTATCTACCGACAGGTCGGATCAGCCCCAGCATTTT
TRBV5-4	TRBJ2-2	once	NA	CASSMGGTGELFF	TGTGCCAGCAGTATGGGGGGCACCGGGGAGCTGTTTTTT
TRBV19	TRBJ1-1	NA	NA	CASSIDSPGTTEAFF	TGTGCCAGTAGTATAGATTCGCCCGGGACCACTGAAGCTTTCTTT
TRBV5-1	TRBJ2-7	once	TRBD1	CASSWNPGQAHEQYF	TGCGCCAGCAGCTGGAACCCAGGACAGGCCCACGAGCAGTACTTC
TRBV5-1	TRBJ2-7	NA	TRBD2	CASSTTGTKLNSYEQYF	TGCGCCAGCAGCACGACCGGGACTAAACTTAACTCCTACGAGCAGTACTTC
TRBV6-1	TRBJ1-5	NA	NA	CASSEKAGNQPQHF	TGTGCCAGCAGTGAAAAGGCAGGCAATCAGCCCCAGCATTTT
TRBV9	TRBJ2-3	NA	NA	CASSVASRRTDTQYF	TGTGCCAGCAGCGTAGCATCCAGGCGCACAGATACGCAGTATTTT
TRBV29-1	TRBJ2-7	NA	TRBD2	CSVAGLSAGGHEQYF	TGCAGCGTTGCCGGTCTTTCAGCGGGAGGCCACGAGCAGTACTTC
TRBV14	TRBJ2-2	NA	NA	CASSHDITGELFF	TGTGCCAGCAGCCACGACATCACCGGGGAGCTGTTTTTT
TRBV7-3	TRBJ1-2	NA	NA	CASSLSGEKGYGYTF	TGTGCCAGCAGCTTGTCAGGGGAGAAAGGCTATGGCTACACCTTC
TRBV2	TRBJ1-2	NA	NA	CASTPFRAPDGYTF	TGTGCCAGCACCCCTTTTAGGGCGCCGGATGGCTACACCTTC
TRBV5-6	TRBJ1-1	NA	NA	CASSLGDLWNTEAFF	TGTGCCAGCAGCTTGGGGGACTTATGGAACACTGAAGCTTTCTTT
TRBV2	TRBJ1-2	NA	NA	CASRESGTSYGYGYTF	TGTGCCAGCAGGGAGTCCGGGACAAGTTATGGCTATGGCTACACCTTC
TRBV19	TRBJ2-7	NA	TRBD2	CASSIGTSYEQYF	TGTGCCAGTAGTATTGGGACTAGCTACGAGCAGTACTTC
TRBV19	TRBJ1-5	NA	TRBD1	CASRRTGDSQPQHF	TGTGCCAGTAGACGGACAGGGGACAGTCAGCCCCAGCATTTT
TRBV4-1	TRBJ1-4	NA	NA	CASSPDGGEREKLFF	TGCGCCAGCAGCCCAGACGGAGGGGAACGTGAAAAACTGTTTTTT
TRBV7-6	TRBJ1-5	NA	TRBD1	CASSMDRDQPQHF	TGTGCCAGCAGCATGGACAGGGATCAGCCCCAGCATTTT
TRBV6-1	TRBJ2-5	once	NA	CASSGRGARETQYF	TGTGCCAGCAGTGGACGGGGAGCCCGTGAGACCCAGTACTTC
TRBV6-1	TRBJ1-1	once	TRBD1	CASRGQGGAFF	TGTGCCAGCAGAGGACAGGGGGGAGCTTTCTTT
TRBV11-3	TRBJ2-1	NA	TRBD2	CASSRKTPGLAGVEQFF	TGTGCCAGCAGTCGAAAAACGCCGGGACTAGCGGGAGTGGAGCAGTTCTTC
TRBV7-6	TRBJ1-1	once	NA	CASSLWDKNTEAFF	TGTGCCAGCAGCTTATGGGACAAGAACACTGAAGCTTTCTTT
TRBV19	TRBJ2-2	NA	TRBD2	CASTSMLAGTGELFF	TGTGCCAGTACTTCAATGCTAGCGGGTACCGGGGAGCTGTTTTTT
TRBV10-3	TRBJ2-7	NA	TRBD2	CAIKSGDSYEQYF	TGTGCCATCAAGAGCGGGGACTCCTACGAGCAGTACTTC
TRBV2	TRBJ1-1	NA	TRBD1	CASSGRQGAYTEAFF	TGTGCCAGCAGTGGTAGACAGGGGGCCTACACTGAAGCTTTCTTT
TRBV7-8	TRBJ2-5	NA	TRBD1	CASSLGDRGLETQYF	TGTGCCAGCAGCTTAGGGGACAGGGGGCTGGAGACCCAGTACTTC
TRBV5-1	TRBJ2-5	NA	NA	CASSASQETQYF	TGCGCCAGCAGCGCCAGCCAAGAGACCCAGTACTTC
TRBV28	TRBJ1-4	once	TRBD1	CASSLSTGGDEKLFF	TGTGCCAGCAGTTTATCGACAGGGGGCGATGAAAAACTGTTTTTT
TRBV28	TRBJ2-2	NA	NA	CASTFGLSTGELFF	TGTGCCAGCACCTTCGGGCTATCCACCGGGGAGCTGTTTTTT
TRBV11-2	TRBJ2-1	NA	TRBD2	CASSLVASGRGNNEQFF	TGTGCCAGCAGCTTAGTTGCTAGCGGGAGGGGGAACAATGAGCAGTTCTTC
TRBV28	TRBJ1-6	NA	NA	CAGNTGLISPLHF	TGTGCAGGCAATACAGGGTTAATTTCACCCCTCCACTTT
TRBV2	TRBJ2-6	NA	NA	CASRPGSGANVLTF	TGTGCCAGCAGGCCCGGCTCTGGGGCCAACGTCCTGACTTTC
TRBV11-2	TRBJ1-5	NA	TRBD1	CASSLDSGGRQPQHF	TGTGCCAGCAGCTTAGATTCAGGGGGTCGGCAGCCCCAGCATTTT
TRBV18	TRBJ1-5	NA	NA	CASSPDSNSNQPQHF	TGTGCCAGCTCGCCCGACAGTAATAGCAATCAGCCCCAGCATTTT
TRBV4-2	TRBJ2-1	NA	NA	CASSQVSGEQFF	TGTGCCAGCAGCCAAGTCTCGGGAGAGCAGTTCTTC
TRBV2	TRBJ1-2	NA	TRBD1	CASSEDPRGRWVYGYTF	TGTGCCAGCAGTGAAGATCCCAGGGGGAGGTGGGTCTATGGCTACACCTTC
TRBV9	TRBJ1-1	NA	NA	CASSTAPGSLDTEAFF	TGTGCCAGCAGCACCGCGCCAGGTAGCTTAGACACTGAAGCTTTCTTT
TRBV2	TRBJ2-7	NA	TRBD2	CASRLAGGFQSF	TGTGCCAGCAGGCTAGCGGGAGGTTTTCAGTCGTTC
TRBV25-1	TRBJ2-2	few	TRBD1	CASRQDLGGLNTGELFF	TGTGCCAGCCGCCAGGACTTAGGGGGCCTTAACACCGGGGAGCTGTTTTTT
TRBV18	TRBJ2-3	NA	NA	CASSPTDTQYF	TGTGCCAGCTCACCCACAGATACGCAGTATTTT
TRBV19	TRBJ2-7	NA	NA	CASRPQSGGLYEQYF	TGTGCCAGTAGACCTCAATCAGGGGGACTGTACGAGCAGTACTTC